This entry concerns a single T cell receptor beta chain. The target antigen is unknown. Both 60 Vbeta primers and 13 Jbeta primers went into the PCR. Sequenced by immunoSEQ multiplex PCR; TCRdb stores in-frame clones only, minus some. The table records approximately 180,000 clones, under 80% of them present only once. The data belong to a study of cytomegalovirus exposure and HLA in healthy donors. Study information: Earlier work reported 90 million to 120 million unique TCR beta sequences from 150 million to 200 million T cells. Study-wide findings and caveats: TCR beta chains numbering 164 were designated cytomegalovirus-associated. In vitro work confirmed that a few CMV-associated chains recognize CMV antigens.

Sequencing was carried out using PBMCs. This sequence originates from a human donor in good health.

The CDR3 is CASSPNGQGAGYEQYF. CDR3 coding DNA: TGTGCCAGCTCACCAAATGGACAGGGAGCGGGTTACGAGCAGTACTTC. The chain uses TRBV18 and TRBJ2-7, with 8 bases lining up with TRBD1. Germline lookup yields CDR1 KGHSH and CDR2 LQKENI. V trimming: 2 bases; J trimming: 4 bases; junction bases outside the gene matches: 10. The CDR3 is 16 amino acids.